This TCR beta chain was sequenced in a study of shared clonotypes between healthy human individuals. In regard to this clone: Its antigen remains unidentified.

Sequenced by immunoSEQ multiplex PCR; TCRdb stores in-frame clones only, minus some. The sample holds 2 million to 2.5 million clones, 90% to 95% seen once. Study results and caveats: Only blood samples were collected, and tissue repertoires likely differ. A generally larger estimated richness was seen in naive subsets than in memory subsets.

Germline CDR1 is SGHKS and CDR2 is YYEKEE (reference sequence). V gave up 1 base and J gave up 7 bases, with 11 bases separating them. The CDR3 runs to 13 residues. V usage is TRBV5-5 and J usage is TRBJ1-1, with D uncertain. The sequencing sample was made of naive CD4+ T cells from PBMCs. The subset was: CD45RA+ positively selected. The origin of this receptor is a man between 18 and 29 years old in good health. Some clones in this sample may be carry-over from other donors' samples. CDR3 loop: CASSLPAGLEAFF. In DNA form, the CDR3 reads TGTGCCAGCAGCTTGCCGGCCGGTCTTGAAGCTTTCTTT.